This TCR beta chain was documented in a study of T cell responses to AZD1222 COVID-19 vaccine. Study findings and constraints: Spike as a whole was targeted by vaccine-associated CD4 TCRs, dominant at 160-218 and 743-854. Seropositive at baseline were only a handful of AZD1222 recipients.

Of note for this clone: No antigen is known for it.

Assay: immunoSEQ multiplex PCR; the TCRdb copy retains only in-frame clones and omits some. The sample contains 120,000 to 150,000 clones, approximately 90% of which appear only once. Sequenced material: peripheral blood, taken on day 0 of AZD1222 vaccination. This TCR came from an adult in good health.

CDR3 DNA: TGTGCCAGTAACCTCTGGTTCGGGGAGCTGTTTTTT. Protein product: CASNLWFGELFF. This chain joins TRBV19 and TRBJ2-2; D gene unclear. The CDR3 runs 12 residues. Trimming removed 7 bases at V and 7 bases at J, with 10 bases between. Germline-derived CDR1 and CDR2 are LNHDA and SQIVND (reference sequence). The full variable domain, its missing parts supplied by reference TRBV19 and TRBJ2-2, is DGGITQSPKYLFRKEGQNVTLSCEQNLNHDAMYWYRQDPGQGLRLIYYSQIVNDFQKGDIAEGYSVSREKKESFPLTVTSAQKNPTAFYLCASNLWFGELFFGEGSRLTVL.